The clone carrying this T cell receptor (beta chain) was detected only a few times. Antigen specificity is unknown. In TCRdb, the 5' RACE reads were re-called with MiXCR into one record per CDR3 protein. The sample yields just under 600,000 distinct CDR3 sequences, about 13% seen once. This entry comes from a study of T cells after yellow fever vaccination. Study-level results: From the bulk population, abundant clonotypes could contaminate and appear within FACS-sorted repertoires. A large majority of primary-vaccination clones showed up again after the booster (around 96% CD4, around 88% CD8).

The CDR3 sequence is 13 residues long. Trimming cost V 2 bases and J 4 bases, with 11 bases left between them. Looked up from germline, CDR1 is DFQATT and CDR2 is SNEGSKA (reference sequence). The chain recombines TRBV20-1 with TRBJ2-5; D is unclear. The sample consisted of PBMCs, taken on the day of the yellow fever booster vaccination. This TCR was sampled from a man aged 30 to 39 who received the YFV17D yellow fever vaccine. DNA of the CDR3: TGCAGTGCTAGACCCTCGGGCGTAGAGACCCAGTACTTC. Its protein is CSARPSGVETQYF.